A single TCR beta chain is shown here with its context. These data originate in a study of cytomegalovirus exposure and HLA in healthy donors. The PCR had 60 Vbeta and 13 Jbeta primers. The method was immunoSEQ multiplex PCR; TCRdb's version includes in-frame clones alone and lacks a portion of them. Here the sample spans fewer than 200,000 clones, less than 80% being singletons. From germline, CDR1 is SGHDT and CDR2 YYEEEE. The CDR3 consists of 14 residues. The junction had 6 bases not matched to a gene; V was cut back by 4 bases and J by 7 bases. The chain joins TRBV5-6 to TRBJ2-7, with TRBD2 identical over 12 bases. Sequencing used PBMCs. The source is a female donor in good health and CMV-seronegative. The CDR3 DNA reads TGTGCCAGCAGCCTAGCGGGGGGGGTAACGGAGCAGTACTTC. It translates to CASSLAGGVTEQYF.